This T cell receptor (beta chain) came from a study of CD4 T cells in relation to SARS-CoV-2 and coronaviruses. Data came from immunoSEQ multiplex PCR; TCRdb stores just in-frame clones and leaves some out. The table lists 50,000 to 65,000 clones, around 92% of them singletons. This clone was detected only a few times. The CDR3 loop spans 13 amino acids. V was cut by 7 bases and J by 4 bases, with 11 bases left in between. The germline gives CDR1 SNHLY, CDR2 FYNNEI. Naive and memory CD4+ T cells came from enriched cryopreserved PBMCs. The specimen was naive CD4+ T cells from PBMCs. Subset described: naive CD4+ T cells isolated by negative enrichment. The origin of this receptor is an adult with COVID-19. V and J are TRBV2 and TRBJ1-3, with unresolved D. The CDR3 DNA sequence: TGTGCCAGCATCCAGGAATCAGGAAACACCATATATTTT. It specifies CASIQESGNTIYF.